This TCR beta chain came from a study of blood T cells in healthy people across ages. Notes on the study in general: Age showed a roughly linear inverse relationship with TCR beta diversity per million T cells. Since the PBMCs were unsorted, naive and antigen-experienced cells could not be conclusively compared.

On this clonotype itself: Its antigen is not known.

Through a sample-barcoded 5' primer and a J-beta primer mix, a second PCR was run for roughly 6 to 12 cycles. Each cDNA molecule carried a tag from a template-switch adaptor that contained 12 random nucleotides. CDR3-containing paired-end reads numbered at least 2.5 million in each sample. One entry per CDR3 protein, called by TCRdb with MiXCR from the 5' RACE reads. The table records approximately 730,000 distinct CDR3 sequences, 53% of them present only once. Trimming took 7 bases from V and 0 from J, leaving 15 bases between them. CDR3 size: 15 residues. The receptor was isolated from a man at least 80 years old in good health. The genes are TRBV12-3 or TRBV12-4 and TRBJ1-1; no definite D call. Sequences were obtained from blood. The DNA of the CDR3 is TGTGCCAGCACCCCAGGCGGCACTTTGAACACTGAAGCTTTCTTT. Translating it yields CASTPGGTLNTEAFF.